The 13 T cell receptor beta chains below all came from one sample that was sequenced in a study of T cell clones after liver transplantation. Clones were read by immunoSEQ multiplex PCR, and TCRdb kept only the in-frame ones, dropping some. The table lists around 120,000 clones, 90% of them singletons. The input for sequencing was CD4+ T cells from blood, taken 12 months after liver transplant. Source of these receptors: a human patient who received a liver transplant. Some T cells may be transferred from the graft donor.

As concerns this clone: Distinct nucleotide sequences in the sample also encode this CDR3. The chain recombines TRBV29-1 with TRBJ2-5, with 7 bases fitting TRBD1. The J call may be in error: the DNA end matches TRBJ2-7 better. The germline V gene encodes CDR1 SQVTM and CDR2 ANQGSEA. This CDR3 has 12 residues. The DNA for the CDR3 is TGCAGCGTTGGGACAGGAGCCTACGAGCAGTACTTC. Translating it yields CSVGTGAYEQYF.

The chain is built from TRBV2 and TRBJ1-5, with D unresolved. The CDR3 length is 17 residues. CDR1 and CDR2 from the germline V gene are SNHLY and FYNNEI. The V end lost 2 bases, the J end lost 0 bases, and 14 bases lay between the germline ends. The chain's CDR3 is CASSEIRPEVSNQPQHF. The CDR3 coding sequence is TGTGCCAGCAGTGAAATACGACCGGAGGTTAGCAATCAGCCCCAGCATTTT.

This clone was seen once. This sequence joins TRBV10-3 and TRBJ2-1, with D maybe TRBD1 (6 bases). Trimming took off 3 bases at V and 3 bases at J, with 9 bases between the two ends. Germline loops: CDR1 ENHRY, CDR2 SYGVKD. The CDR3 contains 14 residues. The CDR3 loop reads CAISEQTGYNEQFF. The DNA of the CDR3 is TGTGCCATCAGTGAACAGACAGGCTACAATGAGCAGTTCTTC.

The CDR3 DNA sequence: TGTGCCAGCAGCTCGCCCGGGACTAGTTTCAATGAGCAGTTCTTC. Amino acids: CASSSPGTSFNEQFF. The rearrangement joins TRBV7-9 to TRBJ2-1, with 8 positions matching TRBD2. V dropped 4 bases and J dropped 6; count of bases not matched to a gene: 8. Germline V gene sequence: CDR1 SEHNR, CDR2 FQNEAQ (reference sequence). The CDR3 is made up of 15 amino acids.

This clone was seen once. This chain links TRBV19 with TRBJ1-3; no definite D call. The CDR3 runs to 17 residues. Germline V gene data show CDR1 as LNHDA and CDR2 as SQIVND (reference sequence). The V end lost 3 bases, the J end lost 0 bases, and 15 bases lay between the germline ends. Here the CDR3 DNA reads TGTGCCAGTAGTATGGCCGATTTCCGTTCCTCTGGAAACACCATATATTTT. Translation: CASSMADFRSSGNTIYF.

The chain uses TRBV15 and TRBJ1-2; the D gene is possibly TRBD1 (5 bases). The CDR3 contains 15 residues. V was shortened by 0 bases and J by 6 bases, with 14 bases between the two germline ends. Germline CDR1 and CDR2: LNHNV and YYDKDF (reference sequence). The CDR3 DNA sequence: TGTGCCACCAGCAGAGATCGTTGGCAGGGACATGGCTACACCTTC. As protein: CATSRDRWQGHGYTF.

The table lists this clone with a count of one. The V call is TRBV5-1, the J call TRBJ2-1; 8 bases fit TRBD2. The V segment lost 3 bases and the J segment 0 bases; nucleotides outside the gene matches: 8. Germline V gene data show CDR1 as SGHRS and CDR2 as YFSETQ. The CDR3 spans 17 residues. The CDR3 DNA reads TGCGCCAGCAGCTCGTCCTTAGCGGGATCCTCCTACAATGAGCAGTTCTTC. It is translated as CASSSSLAGSSYNEQFF.

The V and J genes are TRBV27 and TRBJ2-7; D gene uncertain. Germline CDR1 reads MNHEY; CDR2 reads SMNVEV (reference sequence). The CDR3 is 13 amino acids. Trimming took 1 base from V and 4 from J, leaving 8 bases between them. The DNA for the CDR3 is TGTGCCAGCAGTTTATTGCCGACGTACGAGCAGTACTTC. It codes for CASSLLPTYEQYF.

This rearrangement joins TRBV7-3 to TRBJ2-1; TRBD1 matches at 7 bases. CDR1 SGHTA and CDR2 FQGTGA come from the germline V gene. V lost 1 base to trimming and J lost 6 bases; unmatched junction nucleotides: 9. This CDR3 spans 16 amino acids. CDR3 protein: CASSLMGRGLGNEQFF. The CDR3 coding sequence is TGTGCCAGCAGCTTAATGGGCAGGGGGTTGGGCAATGAGCAGTTCTTC. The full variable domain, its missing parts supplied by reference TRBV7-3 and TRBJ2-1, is GAGVSQTPSNKVTEKGKYVELRCDPISGHTALYWYRQSLGQGPEFLIYFQGTGAADDSGLPNDRFFAVRPEGSVSTLKIQRTERGDSAVYLCASSLMGRGLGNEQFFGPGTRLTVL.

The CDR3 protein is CASRLAGSGSEQYF. The CDR3 coding sequence is TGTGCCAGCAGACTAGCGGGGTCAGGGAGTGAGCAGTACTTC. The gene calls are TRBV11-2 and TRBJ2-7; the match to TRBD2 covers 10 bases. CDR1 and CDR2 (germline): SGHAT, FQNNGV. This CDR3 has 14 residues. V was pared by 6 bases and J by 7 bases, with 9 bases of the junction left unmatched.

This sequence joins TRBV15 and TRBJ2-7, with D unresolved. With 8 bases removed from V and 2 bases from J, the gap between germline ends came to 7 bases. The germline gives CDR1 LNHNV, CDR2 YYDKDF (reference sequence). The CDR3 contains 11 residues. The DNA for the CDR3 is TGTGCCACCGGGGTCGCCTACGAGCAGTACTTC. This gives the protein CATGVAYEQYF.

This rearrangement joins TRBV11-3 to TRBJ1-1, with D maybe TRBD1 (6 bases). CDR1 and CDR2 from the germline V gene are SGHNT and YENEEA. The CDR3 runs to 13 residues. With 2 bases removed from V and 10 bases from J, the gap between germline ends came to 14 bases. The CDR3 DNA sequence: TGTGCCAGCAGCTTAATGCAGGGGCAAGGAGCTTTCTTT. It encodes CASSLMQGQGAFF.

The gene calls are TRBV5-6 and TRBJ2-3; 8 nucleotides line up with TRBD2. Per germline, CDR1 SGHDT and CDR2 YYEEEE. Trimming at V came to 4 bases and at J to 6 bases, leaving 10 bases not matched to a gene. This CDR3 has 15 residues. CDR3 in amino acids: CASSPARAGGDTQYF. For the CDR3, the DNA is TGTGCCAGCAGCCCCGCCCGTGCGGGAGGTGATACGCAGTATTTT.